The present entry profiles one T cell receptor beta chain with its context. This entry belongs to a study of T cell changes during pregnancy in multiple sclerosis. Assay: immunoSEQ multiplex PCR; the TCRdb copy retains only in-frame clones and omits some. The sample has 18,000 or so clones; about 88% are singletons. CDR1 and CDR2 from the germline V gene are SGHVS and FNYEAQ. This CDR3 spans 15 amino acids. V was clipped by 5 bases and J by 4 bases; unmatched bases: 5. This TCR was sampled from a female donor in good health, enrolled as a control in a pregnancy study. This sample comprised CD4+ T cells from peripheral blood mononuclear cells, obtained in the first trimester of pregnancy. This sequence joins TRBV7-6 and TRBJ2-6, with 7 bases that match TRBD1. The CDR3, as DNA: TGTGCCAGCAGCGATAGGGGGCGAGGGGCCAACGTCCTGACTTTC. This gives the protein CASSDRGRGANVLTF.